This T cell receptor beta chain was retrieved from a study of T cells after yellow fever vaccination. The germline CDR1 and CDR2 sequences are MGHRA and YSYEKL. The CDR3 is made up of 17 amino acids. Trimming cost V 3 bases and J 4 bases, with 19 bases left between them. From the 5' RACE reads, TCRdb called clonotypes with MiXCR, one entry per CDR3 protein. The sample includes some 220,000 distinct CDR3 sequences, 3.2% of them seen just once. This clonotype was seen only a few times. This chain connects TRBV4-1 to TRBJ1-5; D not certain. The sample here was CD4+ T cells sorted from PBMCs, taken 10 days after the yellow fever booster vaccination. This sequence was found in a man between 18 and 29 years old who received the YFV17D yellow fever vaccine. This CDR3 reads CASSQDPGRRSNQPQHF. CDR3 in DNA: TGCGCCAGCAGCCAGGACCCGGGCCGAAGGTCGAATCAGCCCCAGCATTTT.